These 20 T cell receptor beta chains were all obtained from the same sample, sequenced in a study of shared clonotypes between healthy human individuals. Naive CD8 isolation took CD45RO-negative cells positively selected for CCR7 and excluded terminally differentiated effector memory CD45RA+ cells. TCRdb's copy holds only in-frame clones and misses some; the assay was immunoSEQ multiplex PCR. The repertoire holds hundreds of thousands of clones, with about 91% as singletons. Sequencing was performed on naive CD8+ T cells sorted from blood. The receptors originated from a man aged 25 to 40 in good health.

The chain couples TRBV27 to TRBJ2-1; 8 bases line up with TRBD2. V shed 6 bases and J 1 base; nucleotides not matched to a gene: 8. CDR1 and CDR2 from the germline V gene are MNHEY and SMNVEV (reference sequence). The CDR3 covers 16 residues. DNA of the CDR3: TGTGCCAGCAGCCACACTAGCGGAACGTCCTACAATGAGCAGTTCTTC. Translating gives CASSHTSGTSYNEQFF.

The rearrangement links TRBV29-1 to TRBJ2-3; TRBD2 matches 7 bases. The CDR3 extends over 14 amino acids. Germline trimming cut 1 base from V and 7 bases from J; bases unmatched to any gene: 8. The germline CDR1 and CDR2 sequences are SQVTM and ANQGSEA. In DNA, the CDR3 is TGCAGCGTTGAAGCTACGGGGGGTTCGAATACGCAGTATTTT. Translation: CSVEATGGSNTQYF.

CDR3 sequence: CASSAIGTGVYEQYF. In nucleotides, the CDR3 is TGCGCCAGCAGCGCTATCGGGACAGGGGTCTACGAGCAGTACTTC. The V gene is TRBV5-1, the J gene TRBJ2-7, with 10 bases matching TRBD1. This CDR3 comprises 15 residues. Looked up from germline, CDR1 is SGHRS and CDR2 is YFSETQ. V was clipped by 4 bases and J by 3 bases; unmatched bases: 7.

This clone was observed a single time. CDR3 bases: TGTGCCAGCAGCCCATTGGGGGGTGAGCAGTTCTTC. Protein product: CASSPLGGEQFF. The chain joins TRBV28 to TRBJ2-1, with a possible D match to TRBD2 (6 bases). V lost 6 bases and J lost 9, with 12 bases in between. Germline CDR1 and CDR2: MDHEN and SYDVKM. This CDR3 contains 12 residues.

This chain joins TRBV11-2 and TRBJ1-1; D remains ambiguous. The germline V and J ends were trimmed by 1 base and 5 bases, with 5 bases remaining between them. Per germline, CDR1 SGHAT and CDR2 FQNNGV. This CDR3 spans 12 amino acids. The CDR3 sequence: CASSLGETEAFF. The CDR3, as DNA: TGTGCCAGCAGCTTAGGCGAGACTGAAGCTTTCTTT. The variable domain in full, with the rest retrieved from reference TRBV11-2 and TRBJ1-1, is EAGVAQSPRYKIIEKRQSVAFWCNPISGHATLYWYQQILGQGPKLLIQFQNNGVVDDSQLPKDRFSAERLKGVDSTLKIQPAKLEDSAVYLCASSLGETEAFFGQGTRLTVV.

The V call is TRBV11-2, the J call TRBJ1-3, with D uncertain. This CDR3 has 14 residues. Trimming left V 1 base short and J 0 bases short, with 4 bases between. CDR1 is SGHAT, CDR2 FQNNGV, per germline. This CDR3 reads CASSLASSGNTIYF. The CDR3 DNA follows: TGTGCCAGCAGCTTAGCCAGCTCTGGAAACACCATATATTTT.

The J gene is TRBJ1-2, the V gene TRBV4-3; 9 nucleotides agree with TRBD1. Germline lookup yields CDR1 LGHNA and CDR2 YSLEER. This CDR3 contains 15 residues. V lost 4 bases and J lost 2; bases outside the gene matches: 5. This CDR3 reads CASSPGTGRNYGYTF. The CDR3 nucleotides read TGCGCCAGCAGCCCCGGGACAGGGAGGAACTATGGCTACACCTTC.

V and J are TRBV19 and TRBJ2-1; 7 nucleotides align to TRBD2. Germline CDR1 and CDR2: LNHDA and SQIVND (reference sequence). The ends lost 10 bases at V and 6 bases at J; junction bases unmatched: 3. The CDR3 sequence is 11 residues long. The CDR3 DNA reads TGTGCCACCTCGGGGGGCAATGAGCAGTTCTTC. Its translation: CATSGGNEQFF.

This chain uses TRBV4-3 with TRBJ2-3; the D is unclear. CDR1 LGHNA and CDR2 YSLEER come from the germline V gene. The CDR3 is 16 residues long. V was shortened by 0 bases and J by 3 bases, with 13 bases between the two germline ends. CDR3 nucleotide sequence: TGCGCCAGCAGCCAAGAACCCAGCCTTCTGACAGATACGCAGTATTTT. Its protein product is CASSQEPSLLTDTQYF.

The chain combines TRBV10-3 with TRBJ2-2; D is perhaps TRBD1 or TRBD2 (5 bases each). This CDR3 spans 13 amino acids. The germline V gene encodes CDR1 ENHRY and CDR2 SYGVKD. Between the trimmed V and J ends, which lost 11 bases and 3 bases, there was a span of 13 bases. CDR3 sequence reads: CAARDGDTGELFF. DNA of the CDR3: TGTGCCGCACGGGACGGGGACACCGGGGAGCTGTTTTTT.

The V gene is TRBV13, the J gene TRBJ2-7; the match to TRBD1 covers 8 bases. V lost 4 bases, J lost 0 bases, and 5 bases stayed unmatched. The CDR3 consists of 15 residues. Germline CDR1 and CDR2: PRHDT and FYEKMQ (reference sequence). CDR3 sequence: CASSSGQGHSYEQYF. The CDR3 DNA reads TGTGCCAGCAGCTCCGGACAGGGCCACTCCTACGAGCAGTACTTC.

The chain uses TRBV7-6 and TRBJ2-7, with D unresolved. Trimming removed 0 bases from V and 3 bases from J, with 6 bases in between. Germline values: CDR1 SGHVS, CDR2 FNYEAQ. CDR3 length: 13 residues. CDR3 nucleotide sequence: TGTGCCAGCAGCTTAGCGCCTGACTACGAGCAGTACTTC. It specifies CASSLAPDYEQYF. The whole variable domain, filled in from reference TRBV7-6 and TRBJ2-7, reads GAGVSQSPRYKVTKRGQDVALRCDPISGHVSLYWYRQALGQGPEFLTYFNYEAQQDKSGLPNDRFSAERPEGSISTLTIQRTEQRDSAMYRCASSLAPDYEQYFGPGTRLTVT.

V is TRBV25-1 and J is TRBJ2-3; D call uncertain. Germline assignment: CDR1 MGHDK and CDR2 SYGVNS. CDR3 length: 14 amino acids. Trimming pared 1 base from V and 4 bases from J, leaving 9 bases between. Here the CDR3 DNA reads TGTGCCAGCAGTGAATTTGCAGGTCCAGATACGCAGTATTTT. Amino acids: CASSEFAGPDTQYF.

The chain links TRBV18 to TRBJ2-1; 10 nucleotides match TRBD1. Germline V gene lookup returns CDR1 KGHSH and CDR2 LQKENI. The CDR3 spans 16 residues. V lost 2 bases, J lost 5 bases, and 6 bases stayed unmatched. The CDR3 DNA reads TGTGCCAGCTCACCAACTTCCGGGACAGGGGACAATGAGCAGTTCTTC. Translated, it gives CASSPTSGTGDNEQFF.

J is TRBJ1-2 and V is TRBV28, with D possibly being TRBD1 (6 bases). Germline CDR1 is MDHEN and CDR2 is SYDVKM. The CDR3 has 11 residues. Trimming took off 8 bases at V and 7 bases at J, with 11 bases between the two ends. CDR3 loop: CASGTGFGYTF. The CDR3 DNA reads as TGTGCCAGCGGTACAGGGTTTGGCTACACCTTC.

This clone occurred a few times. V is TRBV6-5 and J is TRBJ2-2; 9 bases map to TRBD1. This CDR3 spans 16 amino acids. Germline loops: CDR1 MNHEY, CDR2 SVGAGI. Trimming removed 0 bases from V and 6 bases from J; junction bases left unmatched: 5. CDR3 loop: CASSYSQGANAGELFF. The CDR3 bases are TGTGCCAGCAGTTACTCACAGGGGGCGAATGCCGGGGAGCTGTTTTTT.

V usage is TRBV14 and J usage is TRBJ2-5, with 9 nucleotides matching TRBD1. Germline-derived CDR1 and CDR2 are SGHDN and FVKESK. The CDR3 length is 14 residues. V dropped 4 bases and J dropped 2; count of bases not matched to a gene: 2. The CDR3 DNA reads TGTGCCAGCAGCCTCGGACAGGGGCAAGAGACCCAGTACTTC. Encoded protein: CASSLGQGQETQYF. Full variable domain (rest looked up from reference TRBV14 and TRBJ2-5): EAGVTQFPSHSVIEKGQTVTLRCDPISGHDNLYWYRRVMGKEIKFLLHFVKESKQDESGMPNNRFLAERTGGTYSTLKVQPAELEDSGVYFCASSLGQGQETQYFGPGTRLLVL.

This clone was observed a single time. For the CDR3, the DNA is TGTGCCAGCAAACAACCGGGACAGAACTACGAGCAGTACTTC. Translating it yields CASKQPGQNYEQYF. The chain links TRBV6-5 to TRBJ2-7; 7 bases align to TRBD1. The germline V gene has CDR1 MNHEY and CDR2 SVGAGI. The CDR3 loop spans 14 amino acids. V trimming: 7 bases; J trimming: 3 bases; junction bases outside the gene matches: 9.

The chain combines TRBV7-2 with TRBJ2-1; TRBD2 agrees at 12 bases. Germline V CDR1 and CDR2: SGHTA, FQGNSA. With 1 base clipped from V and 3 bases from J, the junction kept 10 bases outside the gene matches. The CDR3 runs 19 residues. CDR3 in DNA: TGTGCCAGCAGCTTAGAGGCTAGCGGGAGGGCCCTCTTCTACAATGAGCAGTTCTTC. It is translated as CASSLEASGRALFYNEQFF.

The CDR3 DNA sequence: TGTGCCAGCAGTTTAGGGCCTACAGGGGGATTCTTGAACACTGAAGCTTTCTTT. This gives the protein CASSLGPTGGFLNTEAFF. The chain is built from TRBV28 and TRBJ1-1, with 8 bases matching TRBD1. Unmatched junction bases numbered 11, after V lost 2 bases and J lost 0 bases. The CDR3 spans 18 residues. CDR1 and CDR2 (germline): MDHEN, SYDVKM.